The T cell receptor beta chain described here comes from a study of human T cells and chemical hapten exposure. Across the whole study: Alopecia areata, totalis or universalis affected patients, mainly female. Study conclusions and caveats: Those TCRs sitting above 1 in 1000 frequency stayed the same with DPC sensitization. Donors were affected by alopecia, so their immune reaction might vary from that of healthy individuals.

This clonotype was counted between two and nine times. Its antigen is as yet unknown. Time point defined: pre-sensitization, week 0. Documented treatment: therapeutic diphenylcyclopropenone sensitization with weekly scalp DPC. The length of the CDR3 is 15 residues. Germline loops: CDR1 SQVTM, CDR2 ANQGSEA. Between the trimmed V and J ends, which lost 1 base and 0 bases, there was a span of 7 bases. TCRdb reanalysed the RACE reads using MiXCR and keeps one entry per CDR3 protein. This sample has 95,000 to 100,000 distinct CDR3 sequences, with about 10% found just once. The TCR originated in a woman aged 55-75 years with alopecia areata. Some clones in this sample may be carry-over from other donors' samples. This chain connects TRBV29-1 to TRBJ2-6; D gene uncertain. Sequenced here: whole blood, sampled in connection with sensitization to the hapten diphenylcyclopropenone (DPC). The CDR3 spells CSVEGWGSGANVLTF. CDR3 in DNA: TGCAGCGTTGAAGGGTGGGGCTCTGGGGCCAACGTCCTGACTTTC.